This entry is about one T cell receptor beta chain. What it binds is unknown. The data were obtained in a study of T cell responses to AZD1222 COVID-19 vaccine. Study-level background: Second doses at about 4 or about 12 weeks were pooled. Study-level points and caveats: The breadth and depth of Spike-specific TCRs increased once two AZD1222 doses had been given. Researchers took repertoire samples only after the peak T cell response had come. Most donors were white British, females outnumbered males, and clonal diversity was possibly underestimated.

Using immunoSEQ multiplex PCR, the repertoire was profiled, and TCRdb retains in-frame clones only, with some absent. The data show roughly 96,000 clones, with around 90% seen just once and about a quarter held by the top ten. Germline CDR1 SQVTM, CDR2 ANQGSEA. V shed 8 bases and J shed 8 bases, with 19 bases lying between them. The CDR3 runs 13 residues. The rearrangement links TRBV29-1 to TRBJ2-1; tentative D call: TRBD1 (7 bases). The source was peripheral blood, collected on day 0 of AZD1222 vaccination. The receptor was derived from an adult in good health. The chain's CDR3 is CSYRRGPGHEQFF. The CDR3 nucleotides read TGCAGCTATCGGAGGGGGCCGGGTCATGAGCAGTTCTTC.